Described below is a single T cell receptor beta chain sequence and its context. The sample is drawn from a study of blood T cell repertoires in COVID-19. Study information: Sites across the United States, Italy and Spain contributed samples from acute and convalescent COVID-19. PBMCs, B-cell-depleted T cells, or T cells provided the cDNA or gDNA that made up the material.

Assay: immunoSEQ multiplex PCR; the TCRdb copy retains only in-frame clones and omits some. This table holds tens of thousands of clones, approximately 73% found once. Germline CDR1 and CDR2: SEHNR and FQNEAQ (reference sequence). The CDR3 length is 14 residues. The V end lost 2 bases, the J end lost 0 bases, and 5 bases lay between the germline ends. Sequenced input: peripheral blood. This receptor was taken from a woman between 50 and 59 years old with active or convalescent COVID-19. This chain links TRBV7-9 with TRBJ1-3; no definite D call. The CDR3 DNA follows: TGTGCCAGCAGCTTAAAATACTCTGGAAACACCATATATTTT. Protein product: CASSLKYSGNTIYF. Full variable domain (remainder filled in from reference TRBV7-9 and TRBJ1-3): DTGVSQNPRHKITKRGQNVTFRCDPISEHNRLYWYRQTLGQGPEFLTYFQNEAQLEKSRLLSDRFSAERPKGSFSTLEIQRTEQGDSAMYLCASSLKYSGNTIYFGEGSWLTVV.